This TCR beta chain comes out of a study of human thymus T cells. Note on this clone: Its antigen is currently unknown.

From resections taken during corrective heart surgery, the thymus tissue was obtained. Finnish infants who were healthy and having corrective surgery for congenital heart defects made up the donors. General study points: As related research reported, thymic repertoires overlapped highly among unrelated individuals. Repertoires sampled from thymus and blood appeared biased in V and J gene usage.

Only in-frame clones appear in the TCRdb table, and some are missing; sequencing was by immunoSEQ multiplex PCR. The table lists about 120,000 clones, about 93% of them singletons. Germline V CDR1 and CDR2: MNHEY, SVGAGI. The CDR3 extends over 15 amino acids. V was clipped by 0 bases and J by 3 bases, with 12 bases between them. The V gene is TRBV6-5, the J gene TRBJ2-7; D gene unclear. The clonotype originates from a boy less than two years old with a congenital heart defect but otherwise immunologically healthy. Sample: thymus tissue. The CDR3 protein is CASSYSRSSYYEQYF. The CDR3, as DNA: TGTGCCAGCAGTTACTCGCGGTCATCATACTACGAGCAGTACTTC.